One sample yielded the 8 T cell receptor beta chains listed below, sequenced in a study of tumor-infiltrating lymphocytes in oesophageal squamous cell carcinoma. Each CDR3 protein gets one entry after TCRdb re-called the PCR reads with MiXCR. The sample consists of 20,000 or so distinct CDR3 sequences, 35% to 45% of them appearing once. Sequenced input: esophageal tumor tissue. The source of these receptors is a male donor with esophageal squamous cell carcinoma.

This clonotype was seen a few times. The rearrangement joins TRBV5-1 to TRBJ1-3; no firm D call. Trimming took 0 bases from V and 0 from J, leaving 7 bases between them. Germline CDR1 is SGHRS and CDR2 is YFSETQ. This CDR3 contains 15 residues. CDR3 sequence (DNA): TGCGCCAGCAGCTTGGTTGGTAGCTCTGGAAACACCATATATTTT. It specifies CASSLVGSSGNTIYF.

This chain joins TRBV5-4 and TRBJ2-1; 8 nucleotides align to TRBD1. Germline loops: CDR1 SGHNT, CDR2 YYREEE (reference sequence). The length of the CDR3 is 14 residues. V was pared by 4 bases and J by 8 bases, with 8 bases of the junction left unmatched. This CDR3 reads CASSGRTGRDEQFF. The CDR3 region has the DNA TGTGCCAGCAGCGGTAGGACAGGGCGGGATGAGCAGTTCTTC.

The sample holds a few counts of this clonotype. The chain joins TRBV5-1 to TRBJ2-7; 7 positions match TRBD2. V shed 4 bases, J shed 7 bases, and the junction held 17 bases outside the gene matches. This CDR3 comprises 16 residues. CDR1 is SGHRS and CDR2 is YFSETQ in the germline V gene. In DNA, the CDR3 is TGCGCCAGCAGCCTAACACCCGGGACTAAATACAATGAGCAGTACTTC. It encodes CASSLTPGTKYNEQYF.

The chain joins TRBV7-6 to TRBJ2-5; no clear D gene. The closer fit of TRBJ2-1 to the DNA end suggests the J call may be wrong. In germline, CDR1 is SGHVS, CDR2 FNYEAQ. The CDR3 length is 13 residues. The DNA of the CDR3 is TGTGCCAGCAGCTTTCAGTCGTACAATGAGCAGTTCTTC. Amino acid sequence: CASSFQSYNEQFF.

This clonotype was seen repeatedly, ten times or more. The rearrangement links TRBV5-1 to TRBJ1-2; D is unclear. The CDR3 consists of 15 residues. The germline V gene encodes CDR1 SGHRS and CDR2 YFSETQ. V shed 0 bases and J shed 0 bases, with 9 bases lying between them. This CDR3 reads CASSLGLGTNYGYTF. For the CDR3, the DNA is TGCGCCAGCAGCTTGGGGTTGGGGACTAACTATGGCTACACCTTC.

This clonotype came up a few times. This CDR3 fails to terminate in the conserved phenylalanine or tryptophan, so it likely reflects a read error. It is unclear where the CDR3 begins or ends on the DNA, so no DNA is shown, and the CDR3 is as TCRdb lists it. The chain combines TRBV6-1 with TRBJ1-6; the table gives TRBD1 as D, unverified against the DNA. Germline values: CDR1 MNHNS, CDR2 SASEGT. The CDR3 is 8 amino acids in total, end residues counted. The CDR3 region is CASRPSRG.

This clonotype is labeled as medium-sized. V usage is TRBV7-9 and J usage is TRBJ2-7; the D is unclear. V lost 5 bases, J lost 5 bases, and 13 bases lay in between. The CDR3 is 13 residues long. Looked up from germline, CDR1 is SEHNR and CDR2 is FQNEAQ (reference sequence). CDR3 in amino acids: CASSMISSNEQYF. CDR3 sequence (DNA): TGTGCCAGCAGCATGATCTCCAGTAACGAGCAGTACTTC.

This clonotype was counted once. The chain joins TRBV20-1 to TRBJ2-7, with D hard to call. TRBJ2-5 explains the end of the DNA better; the J call may be wrong. This CDR3 is 13 amino acids long. Germline V gene lookup returns CDR1 DFQATT and CDR2 SNEGSKA (reference sequence). The DNA for the CDR3 is TGCAGTGCTAGTCCCCCGATCACGGAGACCCAGTACTTC. Protein product: CSASPPITETQYF.